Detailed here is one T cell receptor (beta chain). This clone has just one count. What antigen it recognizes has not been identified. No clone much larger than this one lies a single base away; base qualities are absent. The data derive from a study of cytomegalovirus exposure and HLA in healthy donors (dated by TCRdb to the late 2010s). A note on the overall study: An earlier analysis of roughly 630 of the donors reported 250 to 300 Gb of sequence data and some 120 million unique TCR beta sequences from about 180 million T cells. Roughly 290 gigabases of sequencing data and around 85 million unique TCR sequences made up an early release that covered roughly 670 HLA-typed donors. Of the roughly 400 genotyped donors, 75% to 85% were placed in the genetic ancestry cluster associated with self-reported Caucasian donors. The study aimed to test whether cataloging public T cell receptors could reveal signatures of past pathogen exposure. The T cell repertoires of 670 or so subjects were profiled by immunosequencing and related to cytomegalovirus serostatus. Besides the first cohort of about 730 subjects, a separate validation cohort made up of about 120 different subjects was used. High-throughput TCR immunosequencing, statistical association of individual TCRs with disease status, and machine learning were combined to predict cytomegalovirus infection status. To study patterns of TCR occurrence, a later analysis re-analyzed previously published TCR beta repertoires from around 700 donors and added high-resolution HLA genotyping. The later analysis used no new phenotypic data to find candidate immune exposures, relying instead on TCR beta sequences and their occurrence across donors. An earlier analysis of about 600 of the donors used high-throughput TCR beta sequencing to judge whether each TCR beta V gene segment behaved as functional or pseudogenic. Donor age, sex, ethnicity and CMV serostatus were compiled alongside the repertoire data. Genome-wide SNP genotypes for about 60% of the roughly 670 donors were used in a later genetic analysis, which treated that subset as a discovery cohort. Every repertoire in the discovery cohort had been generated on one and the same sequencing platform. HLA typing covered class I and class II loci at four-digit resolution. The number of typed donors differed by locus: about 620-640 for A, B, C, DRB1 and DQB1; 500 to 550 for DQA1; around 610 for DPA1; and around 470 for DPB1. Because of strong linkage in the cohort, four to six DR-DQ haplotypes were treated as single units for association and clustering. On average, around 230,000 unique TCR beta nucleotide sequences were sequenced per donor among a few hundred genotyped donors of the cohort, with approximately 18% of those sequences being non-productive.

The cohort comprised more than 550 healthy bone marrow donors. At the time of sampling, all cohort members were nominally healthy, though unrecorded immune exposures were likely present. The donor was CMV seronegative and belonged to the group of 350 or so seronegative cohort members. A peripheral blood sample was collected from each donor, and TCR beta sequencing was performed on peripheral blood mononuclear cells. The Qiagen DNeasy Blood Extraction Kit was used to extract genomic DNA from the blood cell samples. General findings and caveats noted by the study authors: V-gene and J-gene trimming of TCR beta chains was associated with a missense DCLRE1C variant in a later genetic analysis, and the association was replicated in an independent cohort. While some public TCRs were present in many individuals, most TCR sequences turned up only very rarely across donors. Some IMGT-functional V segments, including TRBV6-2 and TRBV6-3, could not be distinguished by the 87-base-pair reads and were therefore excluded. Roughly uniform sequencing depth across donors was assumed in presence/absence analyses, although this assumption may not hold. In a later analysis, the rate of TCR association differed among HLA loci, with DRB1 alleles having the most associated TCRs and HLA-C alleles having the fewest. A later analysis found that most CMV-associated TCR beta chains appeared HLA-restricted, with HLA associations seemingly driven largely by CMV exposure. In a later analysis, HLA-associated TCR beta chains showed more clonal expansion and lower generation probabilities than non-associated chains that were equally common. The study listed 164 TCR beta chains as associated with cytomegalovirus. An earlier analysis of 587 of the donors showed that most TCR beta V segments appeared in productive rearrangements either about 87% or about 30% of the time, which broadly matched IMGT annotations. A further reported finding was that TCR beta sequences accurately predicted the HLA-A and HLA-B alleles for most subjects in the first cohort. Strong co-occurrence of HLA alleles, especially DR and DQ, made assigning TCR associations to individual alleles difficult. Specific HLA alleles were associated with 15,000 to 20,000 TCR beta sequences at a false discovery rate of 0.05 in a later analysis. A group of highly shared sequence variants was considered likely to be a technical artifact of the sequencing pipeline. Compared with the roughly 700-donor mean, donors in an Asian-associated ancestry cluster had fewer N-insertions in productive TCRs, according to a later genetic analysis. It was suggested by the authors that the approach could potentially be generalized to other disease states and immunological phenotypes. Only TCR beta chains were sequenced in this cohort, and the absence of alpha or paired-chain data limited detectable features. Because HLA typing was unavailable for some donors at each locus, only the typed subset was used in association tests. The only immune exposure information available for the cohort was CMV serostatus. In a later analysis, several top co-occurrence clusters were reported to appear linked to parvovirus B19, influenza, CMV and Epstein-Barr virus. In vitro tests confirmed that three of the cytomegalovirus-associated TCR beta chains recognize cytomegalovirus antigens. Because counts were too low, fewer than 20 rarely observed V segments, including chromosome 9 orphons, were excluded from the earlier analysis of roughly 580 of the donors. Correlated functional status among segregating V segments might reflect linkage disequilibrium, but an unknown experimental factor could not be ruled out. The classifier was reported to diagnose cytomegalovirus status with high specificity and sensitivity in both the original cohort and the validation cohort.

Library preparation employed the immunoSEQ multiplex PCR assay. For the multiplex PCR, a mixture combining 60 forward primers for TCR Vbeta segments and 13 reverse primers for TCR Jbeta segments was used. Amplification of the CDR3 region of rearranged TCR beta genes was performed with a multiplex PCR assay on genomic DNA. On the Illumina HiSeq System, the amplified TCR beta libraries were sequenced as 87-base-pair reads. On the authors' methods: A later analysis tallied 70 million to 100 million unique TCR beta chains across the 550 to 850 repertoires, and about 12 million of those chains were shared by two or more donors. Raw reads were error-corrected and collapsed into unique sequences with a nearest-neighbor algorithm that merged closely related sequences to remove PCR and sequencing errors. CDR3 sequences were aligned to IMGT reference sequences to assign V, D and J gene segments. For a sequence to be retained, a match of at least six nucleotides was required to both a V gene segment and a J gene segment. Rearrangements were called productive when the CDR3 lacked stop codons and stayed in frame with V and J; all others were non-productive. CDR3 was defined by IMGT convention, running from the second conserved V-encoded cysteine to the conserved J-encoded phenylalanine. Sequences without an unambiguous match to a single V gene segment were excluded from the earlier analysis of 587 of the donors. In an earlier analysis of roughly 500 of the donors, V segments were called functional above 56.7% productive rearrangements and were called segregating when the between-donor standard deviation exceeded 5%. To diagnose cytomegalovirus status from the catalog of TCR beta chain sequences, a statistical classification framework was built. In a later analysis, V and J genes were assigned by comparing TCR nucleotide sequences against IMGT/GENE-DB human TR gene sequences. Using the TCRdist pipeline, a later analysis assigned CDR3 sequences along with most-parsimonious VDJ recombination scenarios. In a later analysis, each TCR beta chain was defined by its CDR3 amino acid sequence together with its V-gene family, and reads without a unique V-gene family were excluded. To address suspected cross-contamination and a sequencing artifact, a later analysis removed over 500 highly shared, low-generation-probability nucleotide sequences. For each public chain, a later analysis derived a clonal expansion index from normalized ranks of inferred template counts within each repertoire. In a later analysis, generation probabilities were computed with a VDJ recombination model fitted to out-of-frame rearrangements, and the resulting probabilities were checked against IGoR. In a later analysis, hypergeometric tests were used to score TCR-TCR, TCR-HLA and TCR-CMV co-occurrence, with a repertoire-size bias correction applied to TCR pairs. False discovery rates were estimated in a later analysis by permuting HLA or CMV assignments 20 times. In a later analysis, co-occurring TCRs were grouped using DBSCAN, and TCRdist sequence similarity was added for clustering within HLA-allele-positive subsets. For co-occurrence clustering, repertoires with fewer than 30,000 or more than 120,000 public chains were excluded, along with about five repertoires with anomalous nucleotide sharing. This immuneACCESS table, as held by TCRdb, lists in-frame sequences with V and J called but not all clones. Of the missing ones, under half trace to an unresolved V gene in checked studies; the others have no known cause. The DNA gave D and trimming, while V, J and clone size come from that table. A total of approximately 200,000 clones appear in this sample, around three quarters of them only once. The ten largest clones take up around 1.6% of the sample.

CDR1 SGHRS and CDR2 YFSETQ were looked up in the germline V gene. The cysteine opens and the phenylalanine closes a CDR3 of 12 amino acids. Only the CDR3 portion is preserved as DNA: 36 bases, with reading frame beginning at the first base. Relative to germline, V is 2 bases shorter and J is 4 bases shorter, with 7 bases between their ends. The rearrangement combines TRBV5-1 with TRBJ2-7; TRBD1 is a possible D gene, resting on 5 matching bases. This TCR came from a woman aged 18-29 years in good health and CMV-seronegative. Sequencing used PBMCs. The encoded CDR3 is CASSFDRYEQYF. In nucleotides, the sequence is TGCGCCAGCAGCTTTGACAGATACGAGCAGTACTTC.